These T cell receptor beta chains were read from a single sample in a study of response to subunit inactivated influenza vaccine. TCRdb passed the RT-PCR reads through MiXCR, listing each CDR3 protein once. The data hold 200,000 to 300,000 distinct CDR3 sequences, with 9% to 15% observed a single time. The specimen was non-naive T cells sorted from PBMCs, collected 14 to 15 days before vaccination. These receptors were taken from a man aged 45-65 years who received an inactivated influenza vaccine. Both conserved end residues are part of each CDR3. D genes are given only for firm matches. Not every row has a clone size; where given, it reads once, few, many or a size class.

j_gene | abundance | d_gene | v_gene | CDR3aa | CDR3nt
TRBJ2-7 | few | NA | TRBV7-9 | CASSFTGGSVEQYF | TGTGCCAGCAGCTTCACTGGCGGGTCTGTGGAGCAGTACTTC
TRBJ1-2 | few | NA | TRBV7-9 | CASSLPGRGYTF | TGTGCCAGCAGCCTTCCGGGGAGGGGCTACACCTTC
TRBJ1-2 | few | NA | TRBV4-3 | CASSHPGTNYGYTF | TGCGCCAGCAGCCACCCCGGGACAAACTATGGCTACACCTTC
TRBJ2-7 | NA | TRBD2 | TRBV18 | CASSPPTSGRPLRGYEQYF | TGTGCCAGCTCACCACCGACTAGCGGGAGACCCCTCCGGGGGTACGAGCAGTACTTC
TRBJ1-5 | NA | TRBD1 | TRBV3-1 | CASSQDPGTGIFQPQHF | TGTGCCAGCAGCCAAGACCCCGGGACAGGGATTTTTCAGCCCCAGCATTTT
TRBJ2-7 | many | NA | TRBV12-3/TRBV12-4 | CASNGVEDSLYEQYF | TGTGCCAGCAATGGGGTAGAGGACAGTCTTTACGAGCAGTACTTC
TRBJ2-5 | few | NA | TRBV20-1 | CSVPGEETQYF | TGCAGTGTTCCAGGGGAAGAGACCCAGTACTTC
TRBJ2-7 | NA | NA | TRBV6-6 | CASSYHTAPEQYF | TGTGCCAGCAGTTACCATACAGCACCCGAGCAGTACTTC
TRBJ2-3 | NA | NA | TRBV9 | CASNQKSTDTQYF | TGTGCCAGCAACCAGAAAAGCACAGATACGCAGTATTTT
TRBJ2-1 | NA | TRBD1 | TRBV27 | CASRSGQGGSVEQFF | TGTGCCAGCAGGTCGGGACAGGGGGGTTCGGTTGAGCAGTTCTTC
TRBJ1-1 | few | TRBD1 | TRBV20-1 | CSARDGGQGNTEAFF | TGCAGTGCTAGAGATGGGGGACAGGGGAACACTGAAGCTTTCTTT
TRBJ2-6 | NA | TRBD1 | TRBV9 | CASSAGTGRVGANVLTF | TGTGCCAGCAGCGCGGGGACAGGGAGGGTTGGGGCCAACGTCCTGACTTTC
TRBJ1-1 | many | NA | TRBV24-1 | CATSDEKYTEAFF | TGTGCCACCAGTGATGAGAAGTACACTGAAGCTTTCTTT
TRBJ2-7 | NA | NA | TRBV20-1 | CSAPNPQQGSYEQYF | TGCAGTGCCCCAAACCCACAACAAGGAAGCTACGAGCAGTACTTC
TRBJ1-2 | NA | TRBD1 | TRBV5-1 | CASSLGDRDYGYTF | TGCGCCAGCAGCTTGGGGGACAGGGACTATGGCTACACCTTC
TRBJ2-3 | NA | NA | TRBV20-1 | CSGGGGTDTHYF | TGCAGTGGGGGTGGGGGGACAGATACGCACTATTTT
TRBJ2-2 | NA | NA | TRBV19 | CASGLNLNTGELFF | TGTGCCAGCGGACTGAATCTGAACACCGGGGAGCTGTTTTTT
TRBJ2-1 | few | TRBD2 | TRBV18 | CASSPRTSSHEQFF | TGTGCCAGCTCACCAAGGACTAGCTCCCATGAGCAGTTCTTC
TRBJ2-3 | NA | NA | TRBV7-8 | CASSLAEVTDTQYF | TGTGCCAGCAGCTTAGCGGAGGTTACAGATACGCAGTATTTT
TRBJ1-5 | few | TRBD1 | TRBV20-1 | CSAGGQGQGQPQHF | TGCAGTGCGGGGGGACAGGGCCAGGGTCAGCCCCAGCATTTT